This TCR beta chain was documented in a study of T cells after yellow fever vaccination. The 5'RACE template-switching step produced TCR cDNA and added a universal primer site and UMIs. TCRdb passed the 5' RACE reads through MiXCR, listing each CDR3 protein once. The table has 600,000 to 750,000 distinct CDR3 sequences, 10% to 15% seen once; the top ten hold more than 13%. CDR1 and CDR2 from the germline V gene are LGHDT and YNNKEL (reference sequence). The CDR3 is made up of 16 amino acids. V was pared by 3 bases and J by 7 bases, with 19 bases between. The chain is built from TRBV3-1 and TRBJ2-1; possibly TRBD1 or TRBD2 for D (6 bases each). The specimen was PBMCs, collected on the day of the yellow fever booster vaccination. The TCR sequence derives from a man aged 30 to 39 who received the YFV17D yellow fever vaccine. In DNA, the CDR3 is TGTGCCAGCAGCCATTATAGCGGAGGGGGGTCGAATGAGCAGTTCTTC. The encoded protein is CASSHYSGGGSNEQFF.